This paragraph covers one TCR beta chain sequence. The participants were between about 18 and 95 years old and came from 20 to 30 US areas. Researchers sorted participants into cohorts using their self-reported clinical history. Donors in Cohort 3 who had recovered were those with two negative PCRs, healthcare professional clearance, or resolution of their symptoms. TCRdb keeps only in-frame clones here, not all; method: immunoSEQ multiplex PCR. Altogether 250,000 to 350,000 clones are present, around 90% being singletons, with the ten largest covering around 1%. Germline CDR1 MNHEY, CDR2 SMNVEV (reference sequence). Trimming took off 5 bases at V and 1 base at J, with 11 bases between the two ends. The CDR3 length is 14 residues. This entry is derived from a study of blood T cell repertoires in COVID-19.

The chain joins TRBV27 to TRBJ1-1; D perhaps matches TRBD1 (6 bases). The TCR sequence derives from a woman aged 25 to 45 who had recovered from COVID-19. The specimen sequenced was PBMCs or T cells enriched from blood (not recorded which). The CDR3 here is CASSVQGWNTEAFF. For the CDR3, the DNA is TGTGCCAGCAGTGTCCAGGGGTGGAACACTGAAGCTTTCTTT.